This entry lists 4 T cell receptor beta chains sequenced from one sample in a study of blood T cell repertoires in COVID-19. The protocol was immunoSEQ multiplex PCR, while the TCRdb copy is restricted to in-frame clones and leaves out a portion. The data contain a few hundred thousand clones, more than 70% of them singletons. Sequenced: peripheral blood. Receptors originate from a woman younger than 45 with COVID-19, enrolled during active disease.

This clone was seen a handful of times. Here the CDR3 reads CASSRTGGNEKLFF. The CDR3 region has the DNA TGTGCCAGCAGCCGGACAGGGGGGAATGAAAAACTGTTTTTT. This chain connects TRBV9 to TRBJ1-4; 10 nucleotides match TRBD1. CDR1 is SGDLS, CDR2 YYNGEE, per germline. V dropped 4 bases and J dropped 5; count of bases not matched to a gene: 2. CDR3 length: 14 residues.

This clone is medium-sized in the sample. This chain links TRBV7-9 with TRBJ2-3; D possibly corresponds to TRBD2 (6 bases). V was cut by 5 bases and J by 6 bases, with 9 bases left in between. Germline V gives CDR1 SEHNR, CDR2 FQNEAQ (reference sequence). CDR3 length: 12 residues. The CDR3 loop is CASSRLEDTQYF. In DNA, the CDR3 is TGTGCCAGCAGCCGACTAGAGGATACGCAGTATTTT.

The chain joins TRBV7-9 to TRBJ2-2, with D tentatively TRBD2 (6 bases). Trimming took off 5 bases at V and 3 bases at J, with 22 bases between the two ends. The CDR3 is made up of 18 amino acids. Germline CDR1 reads SEHNR; CDR2 reads FQNEAQ (reference sequence). CDR3 bases: TGTGCCAGCAGCCCACCGGGTAGGGCTAGCGTGGACACCGGGGAGCTGTTTTTT. This gives the protein CASSPPGRASVDTGELFF.

CDR3 sequence (DNA): TGTGCCAGCAGCTTGAGGTCCGGAGGTGAAGCTTTCTTT. Translating it yields CASSLRSGGEAFF. V gene TRBV5-4 combines with J gene TRBJ1-1; D unclear. The germline V gene encodes CDR1 SGHNT and CDR2 YYREEE (reference sequence). The CDR3 totals 13 residues. V shed 1 base and J shed 7 bases, with 11 bases lying between them.